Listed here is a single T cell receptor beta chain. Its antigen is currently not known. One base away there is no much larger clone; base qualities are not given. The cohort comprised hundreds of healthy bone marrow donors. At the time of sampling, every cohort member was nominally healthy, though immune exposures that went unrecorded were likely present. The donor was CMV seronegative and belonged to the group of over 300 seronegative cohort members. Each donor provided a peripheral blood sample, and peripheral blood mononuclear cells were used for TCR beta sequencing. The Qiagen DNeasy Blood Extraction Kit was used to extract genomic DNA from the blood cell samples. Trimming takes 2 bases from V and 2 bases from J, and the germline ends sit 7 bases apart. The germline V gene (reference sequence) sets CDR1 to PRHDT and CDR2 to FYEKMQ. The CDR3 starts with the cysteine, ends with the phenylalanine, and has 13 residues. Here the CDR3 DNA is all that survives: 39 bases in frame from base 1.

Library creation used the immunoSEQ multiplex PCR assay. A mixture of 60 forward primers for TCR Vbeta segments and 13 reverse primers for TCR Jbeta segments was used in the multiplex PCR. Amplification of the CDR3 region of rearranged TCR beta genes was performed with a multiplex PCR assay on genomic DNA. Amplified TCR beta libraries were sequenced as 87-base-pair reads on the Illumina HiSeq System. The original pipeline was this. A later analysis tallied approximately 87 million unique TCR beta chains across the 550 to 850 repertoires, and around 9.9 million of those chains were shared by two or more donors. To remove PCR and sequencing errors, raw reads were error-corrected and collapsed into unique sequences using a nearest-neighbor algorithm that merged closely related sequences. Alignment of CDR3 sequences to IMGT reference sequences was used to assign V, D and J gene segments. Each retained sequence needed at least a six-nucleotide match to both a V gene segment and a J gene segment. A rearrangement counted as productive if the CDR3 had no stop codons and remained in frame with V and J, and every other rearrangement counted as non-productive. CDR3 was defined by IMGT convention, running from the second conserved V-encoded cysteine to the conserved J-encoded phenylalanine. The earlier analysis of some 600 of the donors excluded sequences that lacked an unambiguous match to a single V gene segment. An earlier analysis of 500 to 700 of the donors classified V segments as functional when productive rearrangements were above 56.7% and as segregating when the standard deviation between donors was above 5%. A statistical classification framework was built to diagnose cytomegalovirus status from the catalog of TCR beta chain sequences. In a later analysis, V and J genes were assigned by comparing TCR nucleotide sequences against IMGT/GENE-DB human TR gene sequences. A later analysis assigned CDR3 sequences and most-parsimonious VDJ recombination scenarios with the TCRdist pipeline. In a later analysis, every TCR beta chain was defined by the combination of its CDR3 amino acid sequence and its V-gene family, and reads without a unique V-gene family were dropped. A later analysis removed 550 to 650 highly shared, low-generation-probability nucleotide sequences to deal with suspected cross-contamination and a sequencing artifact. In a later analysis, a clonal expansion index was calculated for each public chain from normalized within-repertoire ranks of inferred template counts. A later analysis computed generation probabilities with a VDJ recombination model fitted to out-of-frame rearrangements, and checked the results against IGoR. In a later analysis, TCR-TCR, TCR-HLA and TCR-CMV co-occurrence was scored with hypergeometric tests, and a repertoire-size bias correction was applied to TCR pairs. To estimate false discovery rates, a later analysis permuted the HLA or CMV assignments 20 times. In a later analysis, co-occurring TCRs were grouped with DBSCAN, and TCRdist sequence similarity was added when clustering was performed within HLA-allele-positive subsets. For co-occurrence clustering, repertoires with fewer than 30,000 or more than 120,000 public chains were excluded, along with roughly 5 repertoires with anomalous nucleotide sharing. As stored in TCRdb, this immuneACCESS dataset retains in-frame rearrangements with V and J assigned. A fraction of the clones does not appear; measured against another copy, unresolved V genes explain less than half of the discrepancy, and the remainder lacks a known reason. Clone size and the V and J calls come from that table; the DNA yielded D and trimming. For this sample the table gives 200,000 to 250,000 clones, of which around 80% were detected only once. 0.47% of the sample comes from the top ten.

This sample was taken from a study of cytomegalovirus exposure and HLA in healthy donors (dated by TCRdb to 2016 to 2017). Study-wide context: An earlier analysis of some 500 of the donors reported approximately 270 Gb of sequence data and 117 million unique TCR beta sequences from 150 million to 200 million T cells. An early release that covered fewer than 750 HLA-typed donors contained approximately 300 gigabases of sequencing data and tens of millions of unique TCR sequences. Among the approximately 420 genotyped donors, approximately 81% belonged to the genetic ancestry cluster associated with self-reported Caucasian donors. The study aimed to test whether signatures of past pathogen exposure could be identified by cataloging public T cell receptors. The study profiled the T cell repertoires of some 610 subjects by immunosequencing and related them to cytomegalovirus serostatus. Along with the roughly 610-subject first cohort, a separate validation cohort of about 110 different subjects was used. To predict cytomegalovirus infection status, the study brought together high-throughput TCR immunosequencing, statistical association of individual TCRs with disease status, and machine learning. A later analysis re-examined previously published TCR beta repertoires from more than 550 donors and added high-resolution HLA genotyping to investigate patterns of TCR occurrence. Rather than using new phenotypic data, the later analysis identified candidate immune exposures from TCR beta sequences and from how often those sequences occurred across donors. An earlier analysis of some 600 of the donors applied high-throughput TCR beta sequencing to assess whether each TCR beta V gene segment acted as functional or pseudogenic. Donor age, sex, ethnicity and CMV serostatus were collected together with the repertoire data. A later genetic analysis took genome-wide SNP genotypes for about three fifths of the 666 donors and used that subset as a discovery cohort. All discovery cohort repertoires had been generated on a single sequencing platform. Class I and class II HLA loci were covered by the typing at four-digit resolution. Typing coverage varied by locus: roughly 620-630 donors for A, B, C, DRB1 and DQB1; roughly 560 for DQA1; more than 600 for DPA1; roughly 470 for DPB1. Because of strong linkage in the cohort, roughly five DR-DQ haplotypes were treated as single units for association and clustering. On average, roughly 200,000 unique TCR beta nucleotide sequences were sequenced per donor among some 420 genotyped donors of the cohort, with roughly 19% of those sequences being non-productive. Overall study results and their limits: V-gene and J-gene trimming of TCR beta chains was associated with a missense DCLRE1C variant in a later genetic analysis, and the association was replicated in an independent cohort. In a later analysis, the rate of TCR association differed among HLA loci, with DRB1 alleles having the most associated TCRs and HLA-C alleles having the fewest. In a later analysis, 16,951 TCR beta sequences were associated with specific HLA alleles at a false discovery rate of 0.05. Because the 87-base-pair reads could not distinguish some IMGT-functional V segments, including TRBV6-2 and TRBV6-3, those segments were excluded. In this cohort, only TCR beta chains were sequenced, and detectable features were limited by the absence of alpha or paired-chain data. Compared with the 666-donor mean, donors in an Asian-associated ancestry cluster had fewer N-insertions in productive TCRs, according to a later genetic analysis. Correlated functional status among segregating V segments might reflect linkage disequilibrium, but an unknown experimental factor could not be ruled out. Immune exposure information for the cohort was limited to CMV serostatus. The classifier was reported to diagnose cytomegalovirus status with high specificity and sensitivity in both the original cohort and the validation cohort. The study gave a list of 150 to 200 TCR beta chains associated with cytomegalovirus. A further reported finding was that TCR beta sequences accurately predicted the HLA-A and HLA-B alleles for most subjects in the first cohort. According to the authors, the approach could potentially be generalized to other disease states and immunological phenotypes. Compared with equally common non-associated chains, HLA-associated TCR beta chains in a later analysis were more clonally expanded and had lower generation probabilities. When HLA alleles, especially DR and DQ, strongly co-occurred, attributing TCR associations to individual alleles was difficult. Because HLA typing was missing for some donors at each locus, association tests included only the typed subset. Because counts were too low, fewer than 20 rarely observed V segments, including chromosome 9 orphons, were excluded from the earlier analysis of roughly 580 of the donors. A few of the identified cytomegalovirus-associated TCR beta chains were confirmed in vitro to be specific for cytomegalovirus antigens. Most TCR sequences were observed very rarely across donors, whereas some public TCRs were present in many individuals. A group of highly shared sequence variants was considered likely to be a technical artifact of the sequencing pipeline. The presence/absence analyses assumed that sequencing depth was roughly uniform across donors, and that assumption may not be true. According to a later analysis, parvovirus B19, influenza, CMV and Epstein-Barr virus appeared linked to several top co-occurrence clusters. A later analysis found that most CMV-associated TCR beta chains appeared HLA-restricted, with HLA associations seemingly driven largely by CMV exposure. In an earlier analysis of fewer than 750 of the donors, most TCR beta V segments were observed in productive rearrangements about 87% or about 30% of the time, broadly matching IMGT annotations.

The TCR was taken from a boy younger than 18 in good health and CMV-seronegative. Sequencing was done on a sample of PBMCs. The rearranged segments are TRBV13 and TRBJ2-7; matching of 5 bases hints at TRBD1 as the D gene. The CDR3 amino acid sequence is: CASSLWGTYEQYF. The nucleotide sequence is TGTGCCAGCAGCTTATGGGGCACCTACGAGCAGTACTTC.